These 27 T cell receptor beta chains were sequenced from one sample in a study of beta chain features in type 1 diabetes. General observations from the study: The study found moderately but significantly shorter TCRB CDR3s in all four CD4+ subsets of Type 1 diabetes patients.

What these receptors recognize is not known. The entirety of the isolated RNA underwent reverse transcription, so expressed TCRB transcripts were sequenced. Repertoires were generated with immunoSEQ multiplex PCR, while TCRdb's copy carries only in-frame clones and drops some. The table records some 290,000 clones, 14% of them present only once. The sequenced material came from naive CD4+ T cells from blood. The receptors derive from a man aged 25 to 40 with type 1 diabetes.

The gene calls are TRBV5-1 and TRBJ2-7; D is unresolved. Germline loops: CDR1 SGHRS, CDR2 YFSETQ. The CDR3 covers 18 residues. Trimming stripped 0 bases from V and 1 base from J, with 20 bases between. The CDR3 DNA follows: TGCGCCAGCAGCTTGGTCCCCATGGCAGGCCGTACATCCTACGAGCAGTACTTC. Translating it yields CASSLVPMAGRTSYEQYF.

J is TRBJ2-5 and V is TRBV10-3; 9 bases map to TRBD1. Trimming at V came to 6 bases and at J to 5 bases, leaving 7 bases not matched to a gene. The CDR3 spans 14 residues. CDR1 and CDR2 from the germline V gene are ENHRY and SYGVKD. The CDR3 region has the DNA TGTGCCATCAGCTTCGGGACAGGGAGTGAGACCCAGTACTTC. Its protein is CAISFGTGSETQYF.

This clone was counted between two and nine times. This chain uses TRBV4-3 with TRBJ2-3; TRBD1 matches 10 bases. Trimming at V came to 0 bases and at J to 5 bases, leaving 11 bases not matched to a gene. The CDR3 is 18 amino acids. Germline CDR1 and CDR2: LGHNA and YSLEER. CDR3 in DNA: TGCGCCAGCAGCCAAGATTCTGGGGCGGACAGGGGGAAAGATACGCAGTATTTT. This gives the protein CASSQDSGADRGKDTQYF.

The V and J genes are TRBV20-1 and TRBJ1-2; maybe TRBD1 (5 bases). The germline V gene has CDR1 DFQATT and CDR2 SNEGSKA (reference sequence). The ends were cut back, 2 bases at V and 4 bases at J, with 5 bases in the middle. The CDR3 has 11 amino acids. The CDR3 DNA reads TGCAGTGCTAGACAGGGCTATGGCTACACCTTC. Translation: CSARQGYGYTF.

This clone came up a few times. The rearrangement joins TRBV9 to TRBJ2-1; TRBD2 aligns across 10 bases. The V segment lost 4 bases and the J segment 6 bases; nucleotides outside the gene matches: 10. The CDR3 length is 16 residues. The germline gives CDR1 SGDLS, CDR2 YYNGEE. The CDR3 protein is CASSPRIAGGVNEQFF. CDR3 in DNA: TGTGCCAGCAGCCCACGAATAGCGGGAGGAGTCAATGAGCAGTTCTTC.

This chain joins TRBV5-1 and TRBJ2-1; D is uncertain. The CDR3 is 13 amino acids. Germline lookup yields CDR1 SGHRS and CDR2 YFSETQ. The V end was cut by 0 bases, the J end by 3 bases, with 4 bases between. The CDR3 is CASSLADYNEQFF. CDR3 DNA sequence: TGCGCCAGCAGCTTGGCAGACTACAATGAGCAGTTCTTC.

There are a few counts of this clone. The chain joins TRBV4-2 to TRBJ1-2, with D maybe TRBD1 (6 bases). The CDR3 has 16 residues. The V and J ends lost 3 bases and 5 bases respectively, with 19 bases between them. The germline CDR1 and CDR2 sequences are LGHNA and YNFKEQ. The CDR3: CASSQLTSGTPYGYTF. Here the CDR3 DNA reads TGTGCCAGCAGCCAGCTTACTTCCGGGACACCTTATGGCTACACCTTC.

The chain combines TRBV28 with TRBJ2-1; no clear D. This CDR3 comprises 12 residues. V lost 2 bases and J lost 6, with 5 bases in between. Germline assignment: CDR1 MDHEN and CDR2 SYDVKM. As DNA, the CDR3 is TGTGCCAGCAGTTTACTAAGCAATGAGCAGTTCTTC. Protein: CASSLLSNEQFF.

The V call is TRBV7-8, the J call TRBJ1-5; a possible D gene is TRBD1 (6 bases). Germline V CDR1 and CDR2: SGHVS, FQNEAQ. V lost 5 bases and J 0 bases, leaving 14 bases between the germline ends. The CDR3 covers 16 residues. CDR3 sequence (DNA): TGTGCCAGCAGCGCTACAGGGACCCTTAGCAATCAGCCCCAGCATTTT. This translates into CASSATGTLSNQPQHF.

This clone showed up just a few times. The V and J genes are TRBV28 and TRBJ1-2; 7 bases align to TRBD1. Germline-derived CDR1 and CDR2 are MDHEN and SYDVKM. This CDR3 contains 13 residues. With V trimmed by 6 bases and J by 6 bases, 7 bases remained unmatched. CDR3 bases: TGTGCCAGCAGCCCAGGGACAGACGATGGCTACACCTTC. As protein: CASSPGTDDGYTF.

The genes are TRBV9 and TRBJ2-5; maybe TRBD2 (6 bases). The germline V gene has CDR1 SGDLS and CDR2 YYNGEE. Trimming took off 0 bases at V and 4 bases at J, with 16 bases between the two ends. This CDR3 has 16 amino acids. This CDR3 is CASSVAGGSFGETQYF. For the CDR3, the DNA is TGTGCCAGCAGCGTAGCTGGAGGGTCCTTTGGAGAGACCCAGTACTTC.

This clone was seen more than once but under ten times. V usage is TRBV4-2 and J usage is TRBJ2-7, with D perhaps TRBD2 (6 bases). Trimming cost V 4 bases and J 2 bases, with 15 bases left between them. Per the germline V gene, CDR1 is LGHNA and CDR2 is YNFKEQ. The CDR3 runs to 15 residues. CDR3 sequence reads: CASSLSGLTTYEQYF. CDR3 nucleotides: TGTGCCAGCAGCCTCTCCGGACTAACAACCTACGAGCAGTACTTC.

The gene calls are TRBV4-2 and TRBJ2-7; 10 nucleotides match TRBD2. Trimming took 3 bases from V and 3 from J; bases not matched to a gene: 14. CDR1 LGHNA and CDR2 YNFKEQ come from the germline V gene. CDR3 length equals 18 residues. DNA for the CDR3: TGTGCCAGCAGCCAGGCCGGTCGCGGACTAGCGGCTTTCTACGAGCAGTACTTC. Protein sequence: CASSQAGRGLAAFYEQYF.

This clone has only a few counts. The chain has TRBV5-1 and TRBJ1-5; 9 positions match TRBD1. Looked up from germline, CDR1 is SGHRS and CDR2 is YFSETQ. The CDR3 length is 14 residues. V was clipped by 3 bases and J by 6 bases; unmatched bases: 4. The CDR3 region is CASSWGTGSQPQHF. In DNA form, the CDR3 reads TGCGCCAGCAGCTGGGGGACAGGGTCTCAGCCCCAGCATTTT.

The chain links TRBV2 to TRBJ1-2, with D possibly TRBD1 on 6 matching bases. CDR1 and CDR2 from the germline V gene are SNHLY and FYNNEI. The CDR3 has 14 residues. With 7 bases removed from V and 5 bases from J, the gap between germline ends came to 17 bases. CDR3 nucleotide sequence: TGTGCCAGCACCTGGGGGCAGGGGTCGTATGGCTACACCTTC. Amino acid sequence: CASTWGQGSYGYTF.

This chain uses TRBV25-1 with TRBJ2-4, with 8 bases lining up with TRBD1. CDR3 length: 13 residues. CDR1 and CDR2 (germline): MGHDK, SYGVNS. The junction had 2 bases not matched to a gene; V was cut back by 4 bases and J by 6 bases. The DNA for the CDR3 is TGTGCCAGCAGTGGGACAGGGATAAACATTCAGTACTTC. Translation gives CASSGTGINIQYF.

The chain joins TRBV6-5 to TRBJ1-1, with D unclear. Trimming removed 7 bases from V and 10 bases from J, with 22 bases in between. The CDR3 contains 14 residues. Looked up from germline, CDR1 is MNHEY and CDR2 is SVGAGI. The CDR3 loop is CASTPPGLPLRAFF. The CDR3 bases are TGTGCCAGCACTCCTCCCGGACTCCCCTTGAGAGCTTTCTTT.

The V gene is TRBV28, the J gene TRBJ2-7; 11 nucleotides align to TRBD2. Germline V lookup: CDR1 MDHEN, CDR2 SYDVKM. V lost 5 bases and J lost 4; bases outside the gene matches: 4. The CDR3 is 14 amino acids. As DNA, the CDR3 is TGTGCCAGCAGTGGTAGCGGGAGGGGGTACGAGCAGTACTTC. Protein product: CASSGSGRGYEQYF.

The chain is built from TRBV5-1 and TRBJ1-1, with D hard to call. V lost 6 bases to trimming and J lost 4 bases, with 16 bases between them. This CDR3 region has 14 residues. Germline V gene lookup returns CDR1 SGHRS and CDR2 YFSETQ. The CDR3 sequence: CASMRTPEGTEAFF. The DNA for the CDR3 is TGCGCCAGCATGAGGACTCCTGAGGGCACTGAAGCTTTCTTT.

The chain has TRBV9 and TRBJ2-7; 7 bases match TRBD2. This CDR3 has 15 amino acids. The ends lost 0 bases at V and 7 bases at J; junction bases unmatched: 10. CDR1 and CDR2 from the germline V gene are SGDLS and YYNGEE. The CDR3 sequence: CASSVAASGSGEQYF. The CDR3 DNA follows: TGTGCCAGCAGCGTAGCGGCTAGCGGCTCTGGGGAGCAGTACTTC.

The rearrangement links TRBV20-1 to TRBJ2-5; 7 nucleotides agree with TRBD2. Per the germline V gene, CDR1 is DFQATT and CDR2 is SNEGSKA (reference sequence). V was pared by 6 bases and J by 6 bases, with 4 bases of the junction left unmatched. The CDR3 has 11 residues. The CDR3: CSAPGGKTQYF. The CDR3 DNA sequence: TGCAGTGCCCCGGGGGGAAAGACCCAGTACTTC.

This rearrangement joins TRBV28 to TRBJ2-4; 8 bases align to TRBD1. The trim removed 7 bases at V and 14 bases at J, leaving 13 bases unmatched. Germline CDR1 and CDR2: MDHEN and SYDVKM. The CDR3 sequence is 13 residues long. The chain's CDR3 is CASTFRTGRAEYF. For the CDR3, the DNA is TGTGCCAGCACCTTTCGGACAGGGAGAGCGGAGTACTTC.

This chain connects TRBV7-8 to TRBJ2-5; D ambiguous. Trimming cost V 6 bases and J 6 bases, with 23 bases left between them. The CDR3 runs to 16 residues. CDR1 and CDR2 from the germline V gene are SGHVS and FQNEAQ. DNA for the CDR3: TGTGCCAGCAGAAAACCCCGGGTCTCCACCACCAAGACCCAGTACTTC. Protein: CASRKPRVSTTKTQYF.

This clone appeared a few times. The CDR3 nucleotides are TGTGCCAGCAGCTTAAGGTCGCTAGCGGGAGCCTACGAGCAGTACTTC. Residues: CASSLRSLAGAYEQYF. The chain uses TRBV13 and TRBJ2-7; 10 nucleotides align to TRBD2. Germline CDR1 reads PRHDT; CDR2 reads FYEKMQ (reference sequence). Trimming removed 2 bases from V and 2 bases from J; junction bases left unmatched: 6. The CDR3 has 16 residues. The variable domain in full, with the rest retrieved from reference TRBV13 and TRBJ2-7, is AAGVIQSPRHLIKEKRETATLKCYPIPRHDTVYWYQQGPGQDPQFLISFYEKMQSDKGSIPDRFSAQQFSDYHSELNMSSLELGDSALYFCASSLRSLAGAYEQYFGPGTRLTVT.

The rearrangement uses TRBV9 and TRBJ1-2; 9 nucleotides line up with TRBD1. The CDR3 is made up of 16 amino acids. Trimming cost V 2 bases and J 6 bases; bases outside gene matches: 11. CDR1 SGDLS and CDR2 YYNGEE come from the germline V gene. The CDR3 sequence is CASSVNPGQGPHGYTF. The CDR3 DNA follows: TGTGCCAGCAGCGTGAACCCGGGACAGGGACCCCATGGCTACACCTTC.

This clone was seen more than once but under ten times. The chain uses TRBV6-1 and TRBJ1-1; D is uncertain. This CDR3 spans 14 amino acids. Germline values: CDR1 MNHNS, CDR2 SASEGT. V lost 0 bases and J lost 0, with 5 bases in between. The CDR3 sequence is CASSEAILNTEAFF. CDR3 bases: TGTGCCAGCAGTGAAGCTATCTTGAACACTGAAGCTTTCTTT.

This chain uses TRBV28 with TRBJ2-6, with TRBD1 matching over 8 bases. This CDR3 contains 16 residues. Germline CDR1 and CDR2: MDHEN and SYDVKM. After removal of 6 bases from V and 0 bases from J, the junction contained 4 bases not matched to a gene. CDR3 loop: CASSPQGASGANVLTF. The CDR3 DNA follows: TGTGCCAGCAGCCCCCAGGGGGCCTCTGGGGCCAACGTCCTGACTTTC.